The source of this TCR beta chain is a study of T cells in Graves' hyperthyroidism and ophthalmopathy. This CDR3 comprises 16 residues. Germline CDR1 and CDR2: KGHSH and LQKENI. V lost 5 bases and J lost 12; bases outside the gene matches: 15. The study's findings and limits: Ophthalmopathy was predicted by the model a median of 6.5 months ahead of onset.

Exclusion of patients followed from uncontrolled infection, other autoimmune disease, pregnancy or lactation. A word on this clonotype: The antigen remains unidentified.

There were TCR beta CDR3 regions amplified from RNA transcripts. In the first-round RT-PCR of the TCR CDR3, the HTBI primer set was used. TCRdb itself ran the multiplex PCR reads through MiXCR, one entry per CDR3 protein. Altogether under 650,000 distinct CDR3 sequences are present, 15% to 20% being singletons, with the ten largest covering less than 4.5%. V usage is TRBV18 and J usage is TRBJ2-1; the match to TRBD2 covers 11 bases. This TCR was recovered from a woman in her twenties or thirties with Graves' hyperthyroidism. The sample comprised blood. As DNA, the CDR3 is TGTGCCAGCTCAGTTCAGACCGGGACTAGCGGAGGAGGGCAGTTCTTC. Translation: CASSVQTGTSGGGQFF.